The entry below gives a single T cell receptor (beta chain) sequence along with its context. This record belongs to a study of blood T cell repertoires in COVID-19. Study in general: Samples representing acute and convalescent COVID-19 were sourced from the United States, Italy and Spain.

Data came from immunoSEQ multiplex PCR; TCRdb stores just in-frame clones and leaves some out. The repertoire includes about 31,000 clones, more than 90% of them detected once, and around 8.4% sits in the top ten. CDR1 and CDR2 from the germline V gene are MNHNS and SASEGT. This CDR3 has 15 amino acids. Trimming stripped 1 base from V and 7 bases from J, with 16 bases between. The chain employs TRBV6-1 and TRBJ1-2; possibly TRBD1 for D (6 bases). The clonotype comes from a man aged 65 to 79 with active or convalescent COVID-19. What was sequenced was peripheral blood. This chain's CDR3 is CASSEVGGRGSGYTF. DNA of the CDR3: TGTGCCAGCAGTGAAGTGGGCGGCAGGGGAAGTGGCTACACCTTC.